Shown below are 18 T cell receptor beta chains from a single sample sequenced in a study of cytomegalovirus exposure and HLA in healthy donors (TCRdb year 2017). The library was made by the immunoSEQ multiplex PCR assay. For the multiplex PCR, a mixture combining 60 forward primers for TCR Vbeta segments and 13 reverse primers for TCR Jbeta segments was used. Not all clones reach the TCRdb copy of this immuneACCESS table, which keeps in-frame sequences only. Checked studies attribute under half of the gap to unresolved V genes and leave the rest unexplained. This sample is represented by over 150,000 clones; about four fifths of them were singletons. 1% of the sample rests with the top ten. The source material was PBMCs. These receptors were collected from a woman between 50 and 59 years old in good health and CMV-seropositive.

The genes are TRBV28 and TRBJ2-1; TRBD2 aligns across 8 bases. CDR3 length: 14 residues. Germline V gene data show CDR1 as MDHEN and CDR2 as SYDVKM. V gave up 3 bases and J gave up 9 bases; unmatched junction bases: 7. This CDR3 reads CASSFGGRGGEQFF. CDR3 nucleotides: TGTGCCAGCAGTTTTGGGGGCCGGGGGGGTGAGCAGTTCTTC.

The rearrangement joins TRBV10-1 to TRBJ2-4; 9 nucleotides line up with TRBD1. Germline V lookup: CDR1 WNHNN, CDR2 SYGVQD (reference sequence). The CDR3 contains 15 residues. The ends lost 6 bases at V and 4 bases at J; junction bases unmatched: 7. Here the CDR3 DNA reads TGCGCCAGCAGGGACAGGGGCGGGGGTAAAAACATTCAGTACTTC. It yields the protein CASRDRGGGKNIQYF.

This rearrangement joins TRBV28 to TRBJ2-1; 12 bases fit TRBD2. The CDR3 runs 15 residues. Germline trimming cut 5 bases from V and 5 bases from J; bases unmatched to any gene: 4. Germline CDR1 MDHEN, CDR2 SYDVKM. This CDR3 reads CASSRGLAGHNEQFF. The CDR3 nucleotides are TGTGCCAGCAGTCGAGGACTAGCGGGACACAATGAGCAGTTCTTC.

This chain joins TRBV10-1 and TRBJ1-5; 7 bases fit TRBD1. Germline CDR1 WNHNN, CDR2 SYGVQD (reference sequence). Unmatched junction bases numbered 10, after V lost 0 bases and J lost 5 bases. The length of the CDR3 is 17 residues. DNA for the CDR3: TGCGCCAGCAGTGAGTCCTTACGGACAGGTAGGGATCAGCCCCAGCATTTT. It encodes CASSESLRTGRDQPQHF.

The rearrangement uses TRBV18 and TRBJ2-5, with 7 nucleotides matching TRBD1. CDR1 KGHSH and CDR2 LQKENI come from the germline V gene. CDR3 length: 15 amino acids. V lost 5 bases to trimming and J lost 1 base; unmatched junction nucleotides: 7. CDR3: CASSGARDSQETQYF. The CDR3 DNA reads TGTGCCAGCTCAGGGGCCCGGGACAGCCAAGAGACCCAGTACTTC.

The chain couples TRBV5-5 to TRBJ2-1, with D maybe TRBD1 (6 bases). Deletions cut 3 bases from V and 7 bases from J, with 23 bases between. The CDR3 sequence is 17 residues long. CDR1 is SGHKS, CDR2 YYEKEE, per germline (reference sequence). The CDR3 coding sequence is TGTGCCAGCAGCTCCATGTTTTCAGGGGCTCTTCTGAATGAGCAGTTCTTC. It translates to CASSSMFSGALLNEQFF.

This sequence joins TRBV19 and TRBJ2-1; 13 bases map to TRBD2. J lost 9 bases, V lost 4 bases, and 15 bases had no gene match. This CDR3 has 18 amino acids. The germline V gene has CDR1 LNHDA and CDR2 SQIVND (reference sequence). The CDR3 sequence is CASSSCTGRLAGGCEQFF. CDR3 coding DNA: TGTGCCAGTAGTAGCTGTACAGGCCGACTAGCGGGAGGTTGTGAGCAGTTCTTC.

On this clone itself: A junction end diverges from the germline sequence, so it may reflect a read error. The rearrangement uses TRBV28 and TRBJ1-6; D possibly corresponds to TRBD1 (5 bases). Germline-derived CDR1 and CDR2 are MDHEN and SYDVKM. The CDR3 loop spans 15 amino acids. The CDR3 DNA reads TGTGCCAGCTGTTTGGGGGGGGGTGGGAATTCACCCCTCCACTTT. Protein product: CASCLGGGGNSPLHF. Together with reference TRBV28 and TRBJ1-6, the CDR3 gives the full variable domain: DVKVTQSSRYLVKRTGEKVFLECVQDMDHENMFWYRQDPGLGLRLIYFSYDVKMKEKGDIPEGYSVSREKKERFSLILESASTNQTSMYLCASCLGGGGNSPLHFGNGTRLTVT.

CDR3 sequence reads: CASRRHSAQAGLFF. CDR3 nucleotides: TGTGCCAGCAGAAGACACTCTGCCCAGGCAGGACTGTTTTTT. V gene TRBV28 combines with J gene TRBJ1-4; D uncertain. Germline lookup yields CDR1 MDHEN and CDR2 SYDVKM. The V gene lost 6 bases and the J gene lost 13 bases, with 21 bases spanning the gap. The CDR3 is made up of 14 amino acids.

This chain links TRBV18 with TRBJ1-4; possible D gene TRBD1, 6 bases. CDR3 length equals 15 residues. The germline gives CDR1 KGHSH, CDR2 LQKENI. The V gene lost 3 bases and the J gene lost 4 bases, with 12 bases spanning the gap. The CDR3 loop is CASSPRTDGNEKLFF. The CDR3 DNA reads TGTGCCAGCTCACCTCGGACAGATGGTAATGAAAAACTGTTTTTT.

This clone was found a few times. The chain uses TRBV2 and TRBJ2-3; tentatively, D is TRBD1 (6 bases). Germline CDR1 reads SNHLY; CDR2 reads FYNNEI. The CDR3 sequence is 16 residues long. V lost 7 bases and J lost 3, with 20 bases in between. This chain's CDR3 is CASTALEDSLTDTQYF. CDR3 DNA sequence: TGTGCCAGCACAGCCTTGGAGGACAGTCTTACAGATACGCAGTATTTT.

The V and J genes are TRBV5-1 and TRBJ2-5; D may be TRBD1 (6 bases). TRBJ2-7 matches the DNA end more closely, so the J call is doubtful. Germline lookup yields CDR1 SGHRS and CDR2 YFSETQ. This CDR3 comprises 17 residues. The DNA of the CDR3 is TGCGCCAGCAGCTTGGAGTCTATCTGGACAGCCCCTTACGAGCAGTACTTC. This sequence encodes CASSLESIWTAPYEQYF.

V is TRBV18 and J is TRBJ2-5; D is undetermined. V dropped 6 bases and J dropped 5 bases, with 16 bases sitting between them. Per the germline V gene, CDR1 is KGHSH and CDR2 is LQKENI. CDR3 size: 14 residues. CDR3 bases: TGTGCCAGCTCTCTTCGGGTGGTTGGGGAGACCCAGTACTTC. Protein: CASSLRVVGETQYF.

The chain employs TRBV11-2 and TRBJ2-3; a weak D match, TRBD1 (5 bases). Trimming removed 0 bases at V and 2 bases at J, with 15 bases between. Germline values: CDR1 SGHAT, CDR2 FQNNGV. This CDR3 comprises 17 residues. CDR3 DNA sequence: TGTGCCAGCAGCTTAGATGTCCTACAGGAGTTCACAGATACGCAGTATTTT. Translation: CASSLDVLQEFTDTQYF.

V gene TRBV7-3 combines with J gene TRBJ2-2, with D possibly TRBD2 on 5 matching bases. V shed 4 bases and J shed 6 bases, with 9 bases lying between them. The CDR3 length is 13 residues. Looked up from germline, CDR1 is SGHTA and CDR2 is FQGTGA. This CDR3 is CASSSPGAGELFF. CDR3 coding DNA: TGTGCCAGCAGCTCCCCCGGGGCCGGGGAGCTGTTTTTT.

The chain recombines TRBV19 with TRBJ2-7, with 7 bases identical to TRBD1. V lost 5 bases to trimming and J lost 2 bases; unmatched junction nucleotides: 6. Germline lookup yields CDR1 LNHDA and CDR2 SQIVND (reference sequence). CDR3 length: 14 amino acids. This CDR3 reads CASSQRQGTYEQYF. CDR3 coding DNA: TGTGCCAGTAGTCAACGACAGGGAACCTACGAGCAGTACTTC.

The genes are TRBV25-1 and TRBJ2-7, with 7 positions matching TRBD1. CDR3 length: 15 amino acids. Germline lookup yields CDR1 MGHDK and CDR2 SYGVNS. V lost 4 bases, J lost 1 base, and 7 bases stayed unmatched. DNA for the CDR3: TGTGCCAGCAGTGGATTTAACAGGGGTTCCTACGAGCAGTACTTC. Translation gives CASSGFNRGSYEQYF.

V and J are TRBV5-4 and TRBJ1-5, with 8 bases aligning to TRBD1. V gave up 4 bases and J gave up 5 bases; unmatched junction bases: 8. The CDR3 is 15 amino acids. Per the germline V gene, CDR1 is SGHNT and CDR2 is YYREEE (reference sequence). The CDR3 sequence: CASSMGLQGDQPQHF. The CDR3 DNA sequence: TGTGCCAGCAGCATGGGGTTACAGGGGGATCAGCCCCAGCATTTT.